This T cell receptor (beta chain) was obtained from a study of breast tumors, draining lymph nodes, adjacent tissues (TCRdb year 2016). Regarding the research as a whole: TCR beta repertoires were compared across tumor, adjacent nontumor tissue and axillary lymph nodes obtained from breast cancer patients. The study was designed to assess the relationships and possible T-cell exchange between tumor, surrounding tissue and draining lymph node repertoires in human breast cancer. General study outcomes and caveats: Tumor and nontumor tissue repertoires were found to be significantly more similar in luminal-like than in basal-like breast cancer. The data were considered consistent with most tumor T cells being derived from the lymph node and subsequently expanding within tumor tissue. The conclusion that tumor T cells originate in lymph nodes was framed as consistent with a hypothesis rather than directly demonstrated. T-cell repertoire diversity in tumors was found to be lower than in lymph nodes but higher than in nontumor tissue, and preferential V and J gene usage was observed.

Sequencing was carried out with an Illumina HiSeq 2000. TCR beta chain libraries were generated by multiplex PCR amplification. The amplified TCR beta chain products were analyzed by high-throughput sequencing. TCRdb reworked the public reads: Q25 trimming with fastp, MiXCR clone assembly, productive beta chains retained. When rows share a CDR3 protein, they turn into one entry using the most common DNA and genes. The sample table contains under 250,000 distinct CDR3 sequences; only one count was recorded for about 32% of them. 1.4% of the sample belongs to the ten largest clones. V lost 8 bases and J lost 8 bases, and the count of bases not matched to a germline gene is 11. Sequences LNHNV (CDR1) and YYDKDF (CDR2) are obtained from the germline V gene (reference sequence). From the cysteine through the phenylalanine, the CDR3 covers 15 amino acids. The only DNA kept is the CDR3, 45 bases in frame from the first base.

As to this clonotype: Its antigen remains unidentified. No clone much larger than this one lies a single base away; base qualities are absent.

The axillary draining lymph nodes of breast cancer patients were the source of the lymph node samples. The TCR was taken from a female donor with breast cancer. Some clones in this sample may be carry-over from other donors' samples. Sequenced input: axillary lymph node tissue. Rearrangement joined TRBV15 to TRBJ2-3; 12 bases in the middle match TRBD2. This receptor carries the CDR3 CATATSGGAGGTQYF. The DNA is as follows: TGTGCCACCGCGACTAGCGGGGGAGCTGGAGGTACGCAGTATTTT.